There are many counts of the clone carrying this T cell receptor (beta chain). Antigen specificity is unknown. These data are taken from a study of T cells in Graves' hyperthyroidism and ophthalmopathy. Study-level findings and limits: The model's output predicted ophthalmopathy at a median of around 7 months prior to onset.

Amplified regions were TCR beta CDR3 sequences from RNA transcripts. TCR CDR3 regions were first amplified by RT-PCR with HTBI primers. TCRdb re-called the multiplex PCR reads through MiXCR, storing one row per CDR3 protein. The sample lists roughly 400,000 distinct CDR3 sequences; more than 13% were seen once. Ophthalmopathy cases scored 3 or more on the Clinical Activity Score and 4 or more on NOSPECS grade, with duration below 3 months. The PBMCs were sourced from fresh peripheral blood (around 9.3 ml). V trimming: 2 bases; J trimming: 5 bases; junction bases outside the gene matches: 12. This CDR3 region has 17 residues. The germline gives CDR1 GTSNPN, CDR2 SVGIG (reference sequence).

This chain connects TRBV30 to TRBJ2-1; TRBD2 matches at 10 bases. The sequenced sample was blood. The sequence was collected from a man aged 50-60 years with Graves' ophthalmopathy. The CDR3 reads CAWSPWSGRAGNNEQFF. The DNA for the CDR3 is TGTGCCTGGAGTCCCTGGAGCGGGAGGGCCGGAAACAATGAGCAGTTCTTC.